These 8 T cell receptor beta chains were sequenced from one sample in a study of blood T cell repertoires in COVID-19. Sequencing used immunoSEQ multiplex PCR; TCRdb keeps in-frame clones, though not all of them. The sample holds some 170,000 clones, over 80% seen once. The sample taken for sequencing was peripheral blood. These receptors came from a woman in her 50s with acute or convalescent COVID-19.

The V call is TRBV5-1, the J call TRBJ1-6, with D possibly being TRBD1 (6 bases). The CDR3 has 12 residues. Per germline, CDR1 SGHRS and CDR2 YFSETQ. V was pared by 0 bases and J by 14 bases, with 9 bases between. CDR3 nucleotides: TGCGCCAGCAGCTTGGAACAGGGCACCCTCCACTTT. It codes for CASSLEQGTLHF. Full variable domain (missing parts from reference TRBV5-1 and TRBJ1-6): KAGVTQTPRYLIKTRGQQVTLSCSPISGHRSVSWYQQTPGQGLQFLFEYFSETQRNKGNFPGRFSGRQFSNSRSEMNVSTLELGDSALYLCASSLEQGTLHFGNGTRLTVT.

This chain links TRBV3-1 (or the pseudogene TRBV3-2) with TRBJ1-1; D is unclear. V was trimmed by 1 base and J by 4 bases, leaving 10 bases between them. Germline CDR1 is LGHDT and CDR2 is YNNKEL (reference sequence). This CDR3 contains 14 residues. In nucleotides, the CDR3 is TGTGCCAGCAGCCAAGGCGCCGGCGGCACTGAAGCTTTCTTT. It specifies CASSQGAGGTEAFF.

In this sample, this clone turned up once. DNA of the CDR3: TGTGCCAGCTCACCAGGGCACCTTAGCTCCTACAATGAGCAGTTCTTC. Protein sequence: CASSPGHLSSYNEQFF. V usage is TRBV18 and J usage is TRBJ2-1; D uncertain. Germline CDR1 and CDR2: KGHSH and LQKENI. The V and J ends lost 2 bases and 0 bases respectively, with 11 bases between them. The CDR3 spans 16 residues.

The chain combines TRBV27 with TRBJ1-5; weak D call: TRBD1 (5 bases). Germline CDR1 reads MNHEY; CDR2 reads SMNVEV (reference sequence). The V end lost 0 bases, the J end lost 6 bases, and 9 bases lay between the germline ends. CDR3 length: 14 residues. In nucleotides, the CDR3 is TGTGCCAGCAGTTTATCCTCAGGGCTTCAGCCCCAGCATTTT. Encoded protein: CASSLSSGLQPQHF.

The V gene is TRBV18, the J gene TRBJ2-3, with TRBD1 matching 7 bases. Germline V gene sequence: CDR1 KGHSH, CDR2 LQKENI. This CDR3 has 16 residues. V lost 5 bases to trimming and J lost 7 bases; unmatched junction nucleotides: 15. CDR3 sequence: CASSFYNPDREHTQYF. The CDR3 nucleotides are TGTGCCAGCTCATTCTATAATCCCGACAGGGAACATACGCAGTATTTT.

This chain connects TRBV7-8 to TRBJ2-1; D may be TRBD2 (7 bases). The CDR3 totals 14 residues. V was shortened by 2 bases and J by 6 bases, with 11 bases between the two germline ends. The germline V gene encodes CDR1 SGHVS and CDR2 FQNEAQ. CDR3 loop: CASSLLGGGNEQFF. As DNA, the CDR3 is TGTGCCAGCAGCTTACTAGGGGGGGGCAATGAGCAGTTCTTC.

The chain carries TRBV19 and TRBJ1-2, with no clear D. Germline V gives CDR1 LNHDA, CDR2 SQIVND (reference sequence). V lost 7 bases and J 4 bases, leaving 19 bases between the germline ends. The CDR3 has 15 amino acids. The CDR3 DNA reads TGTGCCAGTACCCCCCGGCGGAGCAGTGTCTATGGCTACACCTTC. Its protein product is CASTPRRSSVYGYTF.

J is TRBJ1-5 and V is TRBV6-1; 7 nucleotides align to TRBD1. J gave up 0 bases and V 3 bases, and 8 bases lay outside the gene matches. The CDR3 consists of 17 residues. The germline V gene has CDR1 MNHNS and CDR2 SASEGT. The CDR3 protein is CASSDRRGRHSNQPQHF. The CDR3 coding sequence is TGTGCCAGCAGTGATCGGAGGGGGCGGCATAGCAATCAGCCCCAGCATTTT.